These 14 T cell receptor beta chains originate from one sample sequenced in a study of blood T cell repertoires in COVID-19 (dated by TCRdb to about 2020). Libraries were prepared through the immunoSEQ multiplex PCR assay. The clones in this table, taken by TCRdb from immuneACCESS, are in-frame only. Not every clone is retained; where verified, under half of the shortfall comes from an unresolved V gene, and the cause of the rest is unknown. The sample contains about 88,000 clones, nearly 90% of them found a single time. Roughly 2.8% of the sample is taken by the ten largest. Sample: peripheral blood. Receptor source: a woman older than 75 with acute or convalescent COVID-19.

The chain employs TRBV4-1 and TRBJ2-5; perhaps TRBD2 as D (5 bases). Germline V gene sequence: CDR1 MGHRA, CDR2 YSYEKL. The V end lost 0 bases, the J end lost 2 bases, and 7 bases lay between the germline ends. The length of the CDR3 is 14 residues. CDR3 amino acids: CASSQDSGQETQYF. CDR3 in DNA: TGCGCCAGCAGCCAAGACAGCGGTCAAGAGACCCAGTACTTC.

This chain uses TRBV10-3 with TRBJ2-1; 16 nucleotides align to TRBD2. CDR1 is ENHRY, CDR2 SYGVKD, per germline. V was clipped by 0 bases and J by 6 bases; unmatched bases: 2. The CDR3 loop spans 17 amino acids. CDR3 in DNA: TGTGCCATCAGTGAGTCGGGGACTAGCGGGGGGGCCAATGAGCAGTTCTTC. Protein sequence: CAISESGTSGGANEQFF.

The CDR3: CASSQSQPGLARLQQYF. CDR3 sequence (DNA): TGCGCCAGCAGCCAATCTCAACCGGGACTAGCGAGATTGCAGCAGTACTTC. V gene TRBV4-1 combines with J gene TRBJ2-7; 10 nucleotides align to TRBD2. CDR1 is MGHRA and CDR2 is YSYEKL in the germline V gene. The CDR3 is 17 residues long. With 2 bases clipped from V and 8 bases from J, the junction kept 15 bases outside the gene matches.

The V call is TRBV18, the J call TRBJ1-1; TRBD1 might be the D (5 bases). Germline V lookup: CDR1 KGHSH, CDR2 LQKENI. The CDR3 totals 15 residues. V lost 4 bases and J 3 bases, leaving 15 bases between the germline ends. The CDR3 sequence: CASSLLGREDTEAFF. CDR3 in DNA: TGTGCCAGCTCACTCCTCGGCAGGGAGGACACTGAAGCTTTCTTT.

This rearrangement joins TRBV6-5 to TRBJ2-2; a weak D match, TRBD1 (6 bases). This CDR3 contains 15 residues. V lost 6 bases and J lost 4, with 15 bases in between. CDR1 MNHEY and CDR2 SVGAGI come from the germline V gene. CDR3 sequence (DNA): TGTGCCAGCAGCCCATTGGGACATCCCACCGGGGAGCTGTTTTTT. Protein: CASSPLGHPTGELFF.

This chain uses TRBV7-8 with TRBJ2-5; D possibly corresponds to TRBD1 (5 bases). V lost 1 base, J lost 5 bases, and 20 bases lay in between. The CDR3 sequence is 17 residues long. CDR1 SGHVS and CDR2 FQNEAQ come from the germline V gene. The CDR3 region is CASSLGMTDPGRETQYF. DNA of the CDR3: TGTGCCAGCAGCTTAGGGATGACAGATCCTGGACGGGAGACCCAGTACTTC.

This clone was seen just once. The chain couples TRBV6-5 to TRBJ2-1; the match to TRBD1 covers 12 bases. This CDR3 contains 15 residues. The J segment lost 4 bases and the V segment lost 7 bases, leaving 5 bases of the junction unmatched. Germline V gene sequence: CDR1 MNHEY, CDR2 SVGAGI. The CDR3 region is CASTAGQGAYNEQFF. For the CDR3, the DNA is TGTGCCAGCACCGCGGGACAGGGGGCTTACAATGAGCAGTTCTTC.

The chain joins TRBV2 to TRBJ1-5; D is perhaps TRBD1 (5 bases). Germline CDR1 and CDR2: SNHLY and FYNNEI. V lost 1 base and J 5 bases, leaving 9 bases between the germline ends. The CDR3 sequence is 14 residues long. The CDR3 region is CASSEEGIYQPQHF. CDR3 nucleotides: TGTGCCAGCAGTGAAGAGGGGATCTATCAGCCCCAGCATTTT.

The V and J genes are TRBV5-6 and TRBJ2-7; TRBD1 matches at 8 bases. V was clipped by 5 bases and J by 5 bases; unmatched bases: 9. The CDR3 consists of 14 residues. Germline CDR1 is SGHDT and CDR2 is YYEEEE. CDR3 DNA sequence: TGTGCCAGCAGTTTCTTGACAGGGGTAGACGAGCAGTACTTC. Translation: CASSFLTGVDEQYF.

This rearrangement joins TRBV19 to TRBJ2-1; 12 bases line up with TRBD2. V gave up 5 bases and J gave up 6 bases; unmatched junction bases: 8. Germline V gene sequence: CDR1 LNHDA, CDR2 SQIVND (reference sequence). There are 16 residues in the CDR3. The CDR3 coding sequence is TGTGCCAGTAGTCTCCGACTAGCGGGGGCCCTCAATGAGCAGTTCTTC. Translating gives CASSLRLAGALNEQFF. Full variable domain (rest looked up from reference TRBV19 and TRBJ2-1): DGGITQSPKYLFRKEGQNVTLSCEQNLNHDAMYWYRQDPGQGLRLIYYSQIVNDFQKGDIAEGYSVSREKKESFPLTVTSAQKNPTAFYLCASSLRLAGALNEQFFGPGTRLTVL.

The V gene is TRBV2, the J gene TRBJ1-2, with 7 bases that match TRBD1. Trimming removed 7 bases from V and 2 bases from J; junction bases left unmatched: 4. The CDR3 extends over 13 amino acids. Germline-derived CDR1 and CDR2 are SNHLY and FYNNEI. This chain's CDR3 is CASNLGQNYGYTF. Here the CDR3 DNA reads TGTGCCAGCAATCTGGGACAGAACTATGGCTACACCTTC.

This rearrangement joins TRBV7-2 to TRBJ1-1; unclear D gene. The CDR3 consists of 14 residues. V was cut by 4 bases and J by 1 base, with 10 bases left in between. Per the germline V gene, CDR1 is SGHTA and CDR2 is FQGNSA. Here the CDR3 DNA reads TGTGCCAGCAGCTCCACAGTGTCGAACACTGAAGCTTTCTTT. Protein sequence: CASSSTVSNTEAFF.

V and J are TRBV3-1 (or the pseudogene TRBV3-2) and TRBJ1-1; D remains unclear. Looked up from germline, CDR1 is LGHDT and CDR2 is YNNKEL (reference sequence). Trimming shortened V by 1 base and J by 5 bases, and 5 bases separated the two germline ends. The CDR3 is 12 amino acids. CDR3 DNA sequence: TGTGCCAGCAGCCAAGTTAATACTGAAGCTTTCTTT. It is translated as CASSQVNTEAFF.

This clone was recorded only once. J is TRBJ2-3 and V is TRBV2, with a weak D call TRBD1 (5 bases). The V gene's germline CDR1 is SNHLY and CDR2 FYNNEI. This CDR3 has 13 amino acids. V lost 3 bases to trimming and J lost 6 bases, with 10 bases between them. In DNA, the CDR3 is TGTGCCAGCAGTGAGGGGCCTTTTGATACGCAGTATTTT. It specifies CASSEGPFDTQYF.